Below are 16 T cell receptor beta chains sequenced from a single sample in a study of shared clonotypes between healthy human individuals. Naive CD8 cells comprised CD45RO-negative, CCR7-positively selected cells, excluding terminally differentiated effector memory CD45RA+ cells. Clones were sequenced by immunoSEQ multiplex PCR, and TCRdb holds only the in-frame ones, with some missing. There are about 2.1 million clones in the sample; 90% to 95% occur only once, and about 1.8% lies in the top ten. The specimen was naive CD8+ T cells from PBMCs. These receptors were taken from a man aged 18 to 30 in good health. Some clones in this sample may be carry-over from other donors' samples.

The chain carries TRBV19 and TRBJ1-5, with D tentatively TRBD1 (5 bases). From germline, CDR1 is LNHDA and CDR2 SQIVND (reference sequence). The CDR3 is made up of 15 amino acids. Deletions cut 0 bases from V and 0 bases from J, with 6 bases between. The CDR3 coding sequence is TGTGCCAGTAGTATAGACAGGGTTAGCAATCAGCCCCAGCATTTT. Translated, it gives CASSIDRVSNQPQHF.

The count of this clone is one. This chain links TRBV7-6 with TRBJ2-1; 14 nucleotides agree with TRBD2. Unmatched junction bases numbered 3, after V lost 0 bases and J lost 5 bases. The CDR3 totals 17 residues. Germline V lookup: CDR1 SGHVS, CDR2 FNYEAQ. This CDR3 is CASSLAGLAGVHNEQFF. The CDR3 DNA is TGTGCCAGCAGCTTAGCGGGACTAGCGGGAGTCCACAATGAGCAGTTCTTC.

V usage is TRBV2 and J usage is TRBJ1-2; the match to TRBD1 covers 7 bases. The V gene's germline CDR1 is SNHLY and CDR2 FYNNEI. The junction had 9 bases not matched to a gene; V was cut back by 1 base and J by 10 bases. The CDR3 has 14 residues. The CDR3 sequence is CASSEGGDRLDYTF. CDR3 in DNA: TGTGCCAGCAGTGAAGGGGGGGACAGACTTGACTACACCTTC.

A note on this clone: This same CDR3 is encoded by further DNA sequences in the sample. J is TRBJ2-7 and V is TRBV7-9; 7 bases fit TRBD2. Trimming removed 2 bases from V and 0 bases from J; junction bases left unmatched: 1. The CDR3 sequence is 14 residues long. CDR1 is SEHNR, CDR2 FQNEAQ, per germline (reference sequence). The CDR3 coding sequence is TGTGCCAGCAGCTTACGGGGGGACTCCTACGAGCAGTACTTC. This gives the protein CASSLRGDSYEQYF.

The CDR3 sequence is CASSEGTGTVYEQYF. CDR3 in DNA: TGTGCCAGCAGTGAGGGGACAGGGACAGTCTACGAGCAGTACTTC. V usage is TRBV28 and J usage is TRBJ2-7; 9 nucleotides agree with TRBD1. With 5 bases clipped from V and 3 bases from J, the junction kept 8 bases outside the gene matches. Germline CDR1 and CDR2: MDHEN and SYDVKM. This CDR3 spans 15 amino acids.

In DNA form, the CDR3 reads TGTGCCAGCAGCCAAGATCCAGGAACATTTGAAAAACTGTTTTTT. Protein sequence: CASSQDPGTFEKLFF. The chain couples TRBV16 to TRBJ1-4; D is uncertain. Between the trimmed V and J ends, which lost 2 bases and 7 bases, there was a span of 14 bases. CDR1 and CDR2 (germline): KGHSY, FQNENV. This CDR3 comprises 15 residues.

The chain employs TRBV30 and TRBJ1-5; TRBD1 is a possible D gene (6 bases). Between the trimmed V and J ends, which lost 1 base and 6 bases, there was a span of 10 bases. From germline, CDR1 is GTSNPN and CDR2 SVGIG (reference sequence). The CDR3 runs 13 residues. CDR3 nucleotide sequence: TGTGCCTGGAGTGAGAACAGGGCTCAGCCCCAGCATTTT. This encodes CAWSENRAQPQHF.

This clone was observed a single time. The chain combines TRBV28 with TRBJ2-5; D not resolved. V was shortened by 7 bases and J by 2 bases, with 20 bases between the two germline ends. Germline V CDR1 and CDR2: MDHEN, SYDVKM. There are 16 residues in the CDR3. CDR3 in DNA: TGTGCCAGCACACCGGCCACCTTTGTTGGGCAAGAGACCCAGTACTTC. This gives the protein CASTPATFVGQETQYF.

The chain combines TRBV27 with TRBJ2-7; D gene uncertain. This CDR3 contains 12 residues. The germline V gene has CDR1 MNHEY and CDR2 SMNVEV (reference sequence). Trimming left V 6 bases short and J 11 bases short, with 17 bases between. The CDR3: CASSLPYGEKYF. Here the CDR3 DNA reads TGTGCCAGCAGCCTACCTTATGGGGAAAAGTACTTC.

The CDR3 DNA follows: TGTGCCAGCAGCCAAATCGGCGGTACCTACGAGCAGTACTTC. Amino acid sequence: CASSQIGGTYEQYF. The J gene is TRBJ2-7, the V gene TRBV27; no clear D gene. This CDR3 is built from 14 residues. The V end lost 6 bases, the J end lost 2 bases, and 14 bases lay between the germline ends. From germline, CDR1 is MNHEY and CDR2 SMNVEV (reference sequence).

This clone was seen a single time. J is TRBJ1-4 and V is TRBV6-1; D remains unclear. Germline assignment: CDR1 MNHNS and CDR2 SASEGT. V lost 4 bases and J lost 7, with 16 bases in between. This CDR3 contains 15 residues. The DNA of the CDR3 is TGTGCCAGCAGTGGTGTAAAATCCGGTCGTGAAAAACTGTTTTTT. Encoded protein: CASSGVKSGREKLFF.

V and J are TRBV10-2 and TRBJ1-1; unclear D gene. Trimming shortened V by 6 bases and J by 1 base, and 6 bases separated the two germline ends. Germline V gene sequence: CDR1 WSHSY, CDR2 SAAADI. The CDR3 is made up of 12 amino acids. CDR3 bases: TGCGCCAGCAGGGGCCAGAACACTGAAGCTTTCTTT. Its protein product is CASRGQNTEAFF.

This clone appeared once. The chain recombines TRBV4-1 with TRBJ1-5; no clear D. Trimming took off 0 bases at V and 8 bases at J, with 14 bases between the two ends. Germline V gene data show CDR1 as MGHRA and CDR2 as YSYEKL. This CDR3 has 15 amino acids. Here the CDR3 DNA reads TGCGCCAGCAGCCAAGATAATTGGGGTCCGGAGCCCCAGCATTTT. As protein: CASSQDNWGPEPQHF.

J is TRBJ1-5 and V is TRBV6-5; 12 bases map to TRBD1. This CDR3 comprises 15 residues. Germline V gene sequence: CDR1 MNHEY, CDR2 SVGAGI. Losses at the gene ends were 11 bases for V and 10 bases for J; bases not matched to a gene: 15. The CDR3 sequence is CARKGTGGQCFPQHF. The DNA for the CDR3 is TGTGCCCGAAAAGGGACAGGGGGCCAATGTTTTCCCCAGCATTTT.

J is TRBJ1-2 and V is TRBV11-2; unclear D gene. This CDR3 has 13 amino acids. Trimming took off 2 bases at V and 1 base at J, with 5 bases between the two ends. Per the germline V gene, CDR1 is SGHAT and CDR2 is FQNNGV. CDR3: CASSLTDNYGYTF. In nucleotides, the CDR3 is TGTGCCAGCAGCTTAACAGATAACTATGGCTACACCTTC.

The chain uses TRBV10-1 and TRBJ2-5, with D unresolved. The CDR3 totals 12 residues. The germline V and J ends were trimmed by 2 bases and 5 bases, with 6 bases remaining between them. Germline lookup yields CDR1 WNHNN and CDR2 SYGVQD (reference sequence). This CDR3 reads CASSEAKETQYF. In DNA, the CDR3 is TGCGCCAGCAGTGAGGCAAAGGAGACCCAGTACTTC.